By share of the sample, the clone carrying this T cell receptor (beta chain) is large (0.1 to 1%). The antigen is not known. Live CD3+CD8+TCRalphabeta+ cells were sorted into four subsets by PD-1 and/or TIGIT. Using approximately 15 ng of total RNA, TCR libraries were made with the QIAseq Immune Repertoire TCR panel. TCRdb re-called the reads with MiXCR, one entry per CDR3 protein. The sample consists of about 710 distinct CDR3 sequences, approximately 6.7% of them appearing once. This sample was taken from a study of circulating CD8 cells and anti-PD-1 response in melanoma. Study results and limitations: PD-1 and DPOS subsets showed similar, higher clonality than DNEG. Some patients were treatment-naive; others were previously treated. Tumor reactivity was tested by peptide assays on expanded sorted subsets.

The CDR3 sequence is 15 residues long. The germline gives CDR1 MDHEN, CDR2 SYDVKM. The V and J ends lost 6 bases and 0 bases respectively, with 12 bases between them. The rearrangement uses TRBV28 and TRBJ1-3, with D unclear. Sequencing was performed on CD8+ T cells from PBMCs, taken at baseline or after one month of anti-PD-1 therapy (not recorded which). This receptor was taken from a human donor with melanoma. CDR3 region: CASRLTPNSGNTIYF. In DNA, the CDR3 is TGTGCCAGCAGACTTACACCCAACTCTGGAAACACCATATATTTT.